This T cell receptor beta chain was captured in a study of vaccination and CD4 T cells after COVID-19. Cultured CD4+ T-cell DNA underwent Oncomine TCR Beta short-read sequencing. TCRdb ran MiXCR on the PCR reads and lists one entry per CDR3 protein. The sample has 9,500 to 15,000 distinct CDR3 sequences, more than 30% seen once. This CDR3 is 17 amino acids long. Trimming cost V 3 bases and J 0 bases, with 15 bases left between them. Described treatment: roughly 10-day PBMC culture with coronavirus spike peptide pools or control peptides (ViraFEST assay). This clonotype showed up just a few times. Its target is unknown.

The TCR comes from a human donor who had recovered from COVID-19. Sequencing used CD4+ T cells from blood, cultured in vitro, obtained after SARS-CoV-2 vaccination. V is TRBV12-3 or TRBV12-4 and J is TRBJ1-5, with D hard to call. This chain's CDR3 is CASSFKVLGYSNQPQHF. DNA for the CDR3: TGTGCCAGCAGTTTTAAGGTATTGGGGTATAGCAATCAGCCCCAGCATTTT.